This T cell receptor (beta chain) was recovered during a study of T cell responses to AZD1222 COVID-19 vaccine. Study results and caveats: Most donors were white British, females outnumbered males, and clonal diversity was possibly underestimated.

Using immunoSEQ multiplex PCR, the repertoire was profiled, and TCRdb retains in-frame clones only, with some absent. The repertoire holds about 60,000 clones, 75% to 90% seen once, with roughly a fifth in the top ten. Turning to this clone: The antigen is not known.

Germline loops: CDR1 MGHDK, CDR2 SYGVNS. This CDR3 contains 16 residues. V lost 8 bases and J lost 8, with 25 bases in between. This sample comprised peripheral blood, obtained on day 0 of MenACWY control vaccination. This clonotype was obtained from an adult in good health. V and J are TRBV25-1 and TRBJ2-1; a weak D match, TRBD1 (7 bases). CDR3 residues: CASAVEGAGRGYEQFF. CDR3 DNA sequence: TGTGCCAGCGCGGTAGAGGGGGCGGGACGGGGCTATGAGCAGTTCTTC.